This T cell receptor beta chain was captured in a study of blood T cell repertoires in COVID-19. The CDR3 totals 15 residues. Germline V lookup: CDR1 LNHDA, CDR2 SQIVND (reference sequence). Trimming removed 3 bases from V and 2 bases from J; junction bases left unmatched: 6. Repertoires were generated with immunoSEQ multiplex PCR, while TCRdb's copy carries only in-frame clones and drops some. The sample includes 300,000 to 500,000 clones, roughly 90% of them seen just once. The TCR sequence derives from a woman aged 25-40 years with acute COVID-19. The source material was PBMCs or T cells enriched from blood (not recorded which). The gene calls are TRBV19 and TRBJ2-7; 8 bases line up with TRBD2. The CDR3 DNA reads TGTGCCAGTAGTATCGAGCGGGGGCCCACCTACGAGCAGTACTTC. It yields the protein CASSIERGPTYEQYF. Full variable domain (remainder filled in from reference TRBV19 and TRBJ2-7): DGGITQSPKYLFRKEGQNVTLSCEQNLNHDAMYWYRQDPGQGLRLIYYSQIVNDFQKGDIAEGYSVSREKKESFPLTVTSAQKNPTAFYLCASSIERGPTYEQYFGPGTRLTVT.